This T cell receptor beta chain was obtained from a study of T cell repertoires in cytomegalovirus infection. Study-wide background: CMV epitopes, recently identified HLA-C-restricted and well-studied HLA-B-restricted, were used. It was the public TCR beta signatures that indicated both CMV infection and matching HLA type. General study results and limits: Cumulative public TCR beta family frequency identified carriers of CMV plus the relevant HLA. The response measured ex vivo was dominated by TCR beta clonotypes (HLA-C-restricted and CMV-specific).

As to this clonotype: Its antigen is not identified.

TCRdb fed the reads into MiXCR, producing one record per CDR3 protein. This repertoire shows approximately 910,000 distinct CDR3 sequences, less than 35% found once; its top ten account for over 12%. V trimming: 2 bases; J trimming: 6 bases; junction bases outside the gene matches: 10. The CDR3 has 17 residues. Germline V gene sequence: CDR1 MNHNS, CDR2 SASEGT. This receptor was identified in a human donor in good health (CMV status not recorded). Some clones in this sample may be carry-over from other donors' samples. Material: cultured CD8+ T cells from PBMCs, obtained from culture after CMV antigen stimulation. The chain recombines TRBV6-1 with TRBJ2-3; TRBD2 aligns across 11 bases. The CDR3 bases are TGTGCCAGCAGTGAAATGATTCCGGGACTAGCGGCCGATACGCAGTATTTT. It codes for CASSEMIPGLAADTQYF.